A selection of T cell receptor beta chains follows, all from one sample in a study of blood T cells in healthy people across ages. TCRdb passed the 5' RACE reads through MiXCR, listing each CDR3 protein once. The table shows 1.5 million to 2 million distinct CDR3 sequences, with around 48% occurring only once. The sample consisted of blood. The receptors were gathered from a woman aged 35 to 49 in good health. The CDR3 runs from the conserved cysteine through the conserved F or W. Each record gives: CDR3 length, V gene, clone size, D gene, J gene, CDR3 DNA, CDR3 protein. D genes are given only for firm matches. For some rows the clone size is stated as once, few or many, or as a class when expanded; others skip it.

cdr3_length: 17; v_call: TRBV27; clone_size: few; d_call: TRBD1; j_call: TRBJ2-1; cdr3_nt: TGTGCCAGCGGACAGCAAGGGGGACAGGTAATGAGGAATGAGCAGTTCTTC; cdr3_aa: CASGQQGGQVMRNEQFF
cdr3_length: 13; v_call: TRBV5-1; clone_size: few; d_call: -; j_call: TRBJ1-6; cdr3_nt: TGCGCCAGCACCACGGACGGTGGGCTTCCCCTCCACTTT; cdr3_aa: CASTTDGGLPLHF
cdr3_length: 14; v_call: TRBV15; clone_size: few; d_call: -; j_call: TRBJ2-5; cdr3_nt: TGTGCCACCAGCAGAGATCTGGGGGCCGAGACCCAGTACTTC; cdr3_aa: CATSRDLGAETQYF
cdr3_length: 15; v_call: TRBV27; clone_size: -; d_call: -; j_call: TRBJ2-7; cdr3_nt: TGTGCCAGCAGTCCATACTCAGGGGGGTTGCGCGAGCAGTACTTC; cdr3_aa: CASSPYSGGLREQYF
cdr3_length: 20; v_call: TRBV20-1; clone_size: -; d_call: TRBD2; j_call: TRBJ2-7; cdr3_nt: TGCAGTGCTAGACCAAGGACTAGCGGGCAACCACCGGACGGACGGCGGTCGCAGTACTTC; cdr3_aa: CSARPRTSGQPPDGRRSQYF
cdr3_length: 15; v_call: TRBV20-1; clone_size: -; d_call: TRBD2; j_call: TRBJ2-5; cdr3_nt: TGCAGTGCTAGAGATCAGGCGGGGGGGCCAAAGACCCAGTACTTC; cdr3_aa: CSARDQAGGPKTQYF
cdr3_length: 15; v_call: TRBV6-2/TRBV6-3; clone_size: -; d_call: -; j_call: TRBJ2-3; cdr3_nt: TGTGCCAGCAGTCCTTGGAGCGGACGCACAGATACGCAGTATTTT; cdr3_aa: CASSPWSGRTDTQYF
cdr3_length: 12; v_call: TRBV18; clone_size: -; d_call: -; j_call: TRBJ2-1; cdr3_nt: TGTGCCAGCTCACCTTCGGCCTATGAGCAGTTCTTC; cdr3_aa: CASSPSAYEQFF
cdr3_length: 16; v_call: TRBV4-2; clone_size: -; d_call: -; j_call: TRBJ1-1; cdr3_nt: TGTGCCAGCAGCCAAGTTGTATGGGACAAGAACACTGAAGCTTTCTTT; cdr3_aa: CASSQVVWDKNTEAFF
cdr3_length: 15; v_call: TRBV28; clone_size: -; d_call: -; j_call: TRBJ1-2; cdr3_nt: TGTGCCAGCAGGTCTCTAAGCTCCCCCAACTATGGCTACACCTTC; cdr3_aa: CASRSLSSPNYGYTF
cdr3_length: 16; v_call: TRBV6-2/TRBV6-3; clone_size: once; d_call: TRBD1; j_call: TRBJ2-1; cdr3_nt: TGTGCCAGCAGAAGGGCGGGGACAGGACCATACAATGAGCAGTTCTTC; cdr3_aa: CASRRAGTGPYNEQFF
cdr3_length: 12; v_call: TRBV20-1; clone_size: few; d_call: -; j_call: TRBJ1-2; cdr3_nt: TGCAGTGCCCCCTCGGGGGGAAAAGGCTACACCTTC; cdr3_aa: CSAPSGGKGYTF
cdr3_length: 10; v_call: TRBV12-3/TRBV12-4; clone_size: many; d_call: -; j_call: TRBJ2-1; cdr3_nt: TGTGCCAGCGCTTACAATGAGCAGTTCTTC; cdr3_aa: CASAYNEQFF
cdr3_length: 14; v_call: TRBV20-1; clone_size: -; d_call: -; j_call: TRBJ2-5; cdr3_nt: TGCAGTGCCCCTACCCTAGAGGTACAAGAGACCCAGTACTTC; cdr3_aa: CSAPTLEVQETQYF
cdr3_length: 14; v_call: TRBV29-1; clone_size: -; d_call: TRBD1; j_call: TRBJ2-2; cdr3_nt: TGCAGCGTTGGTTCGGGACAGCTCACCGGGGAGCTGTTTTTT; cdr3_aa: CSVGSGQLTGELFF
cdr3_length: 12; v_call: TRBV21-1; clone_size: few; d_call: -; j_call: TRBJ2-5; cdr3_nt: TGTGCCAGCAGCAAACTCGGGGAGACCCAGTACTTC; cdr3_aa: CASSKLGETQYF
cdr3_length: 17; v_call: TRBV4-1; clone_size: few; d_call: -; j_call: TRBJ1-2; cdr3_nt: TGCGCCAGCAGCCAAGAAGGGGGTTCAGGCCAACGTTATGGCTACACCTTC; cdr3_aa: CASSQEGGSGQRYGYTF
cdr3_length: 15; v_call: TRBV6-6; clone_size: -; d_call: -; j_call: TRBJ2-5; cdr3_nt: TGTGCCAGCAGTTACGTTGTAGGGGCCCAAGAGACCCAGTACTTC; cdr3_aa: CASSYVVGAQETQYF
cdr3_length: 16; v_call: TRBV20-1; clone_size: -; d_call: -; j_call: TRBJ1-5; cdr3_nt: TGCAGTGCTAGAGAAAGGGGACGGGGTTTCAATCAGCCCCAGCATTTT; cdr3_aa: CSARERGRGFNQPQHF
cdr3_length: 17; v_call: TRBV12-5; clone_size: -; d_call: TRBD2; j_call: TRBJ2-3; cdr3_nt: TGTGCTAGTGGTTCTACTATAGCGGGGAAGCTCCCAGATACGCAGTATTTT; cdr3_aa: CASGSTIAGKLPDTQYF
cdr3_length: 18; v_call: TRBV12-3/TRBV12-4; clone_size: few; d_call: -; j_call: TRBJ2-6; cdr3_nt: TGTGCCAGCAGTCTCCGCTTGGGTTCGGAGTCTGGGGCCAACGTCCTGACTTTC; cdr3_aa: CASSLRLGSESGANVLTF
cdr3_length: 14; v_call: TRBV5-4; clone_size: -; d_call: TRBD2; j_call: TRBJ2-3; cdr3_nt: TGTGCCACCACTAGCGGGGGAACGACAGATACGCAGTATTTT; cdr3_aa: CATTSGGTTDTQYF
cdr3_length: 17; v_call: TRBV24-1; clone_size: -; d_call: -; j_call: TRBJ2-1; cdr3_nt: TGTGCCACCAGTGACCCAGTAACAGGGGGGGGATACAATGAGCAGTTCTTC; cdr3_aa: CATSDPVTGGGYNEQFF
cdr3_length: 12; v_call: TRBV3-1; clone_size: -; d_call: -; j_call: TRBJ1-6; cdr3_nt: TGTGCCAGCAGCCAAGCGGGTTCACCCCTCCACTTT; cdr3_aa: CASSQAGSPLHF
cdr3_length: 14; v_call: TRBV5-1; clone_size: few; d_call: TRBD2; j_call: TRBJ2-1; cdr3_nt: TGCGCCAGCAATATCGGGACTAGAGACAATGAGCAGTTCTTC; cdr3_aa: CASNIGTRDNEQFF
cdr3_length: 15; v_call: TRBV29-1; clone_size: -; d_call: TRBD1; j_call: TRBJ1-5; cdr3_nt: TGCAGCGCCAATAAGCTGGCGGGGGGGACAGATACGCAGCATTTT; cdr3_aa: CSANKLAGGTDTQHF
cdr3_length: 14; v_call: TRBV7-7; clone_size: -; d_call: -; j_call: TRBJ2-5; cdr3_nt: TGTGCTAGCAGCGCCGGTCTAAGGCACGGTACCCAGTACTTC; cdr3_aa: CASSAGLRHGTQYF